This T cell receptor beta chain was sequenced in a study of T cell repertoires in cytomegalovirus infection. TCRdb reprocessed the reads with MiXCR, giving one entry per CDR3 protein. The profile shows 250,000 to 400,000 distinct CDR3 sequences, roughly 25% of them singletons. This clonotype was seen more than once but under ten times. The antigen is unknown. Germline V gives CDR1 LGHNA, CDR2 YNFKEQ. V was shortened by 3 bases and J by 5 bases, with 20 bases between the two germline ends. This CDR3 spans 17 amino acids. Sequenced material: cultured PBMCs, taken from culture after CMV antigen stimulation. The V call is TRBV4-2, the J call TRBJ2-1, with D uncertain. The sequence came from a human donor in good health (CMV status not recorded). Some clones in this sample may be carry-over from other donors' samples. CDR3 DNA sequence: TGTGCCAGCAGCCAGCTACCCCGGAGAGCCCTAAACAATGAGCAGTTCTTC. This encodes CASSQLPRRALNNEQFF.